This entry concerns a single TCR beta chain. Its target is unknown. Sequencing used immunoSEQ multiplex PCR; TCRdb keeps in-frame clones, though not all of them. The table shows 25,000 to 35,000 clones, with roughly 80% occurring only once. Trimming pared 0 bases from V and 8 bases from J, leaving 11 bases between. Germline V gene data show CDR1 as SGHDT and CDR2 as YYEEEE. This CDR3 comprises 13 residues. The entry originates in a study of PD-1 blockade in classical Hodgkin lymphoma. Time point given: cycle 4 day 1 (C4D1), after around six weeks of nivolumab. Each patient's relapse followed autologous stem cell transplantation, and brentuximab vedotin exposure varied. CD4+ T cells were purified from thawed PBMCs by negative selection. Broader study findings: Patients excluded were those beginning nivolumab under 1 year after ASCT. Newly diagnosed patients had diversity similar to the baseline diversity of complete responders.

Specimen: CD4+ T cells from blood, collected before the fourth cycle of nivolumab. This sequence joins TRBV5-6 and TRBJ1-2, with D tentatively TRBD1 (5 bases). This sequence originates from a human donor with classical Hodgkin lymphoma. The CDR3 nucleotides are TGTGCCAGCAGCTTGGGTGGCAGGGCCGGCTACACCTTC. Protein product: CASSLGGRAGYTF.